The clone carrying this T cell receptor beta chain was detected ten times or more. The data were taken from a study of T-cell memory formation after mild COVID-19. Via MiXCR, TCRdb re-called the 5' RACE reads, giving one row per CDR3 protein. Counted here are about 190,000 distinct CDR3 sequences, roughly 10% occurring once; the ten biggest clones make up roughly 3%. CDR3 length: 11 amino acids. The V and J ends lost 3 bases and 1 base respectively, with 3 bases between them. Germline V gene lookup returns CDR1 DFQATT and CDR2 SNEGSKA (reference sequence). The sequence derives from a man in his late teens or twenties who had mild COVID-19 (a few samples of this study predate the infection). Cell type and time point are not known. The V call is TRBV20-1, the J call TRBJ1-1; unclear D gene. Material for sequencing was PBMCs or a T cell subset sorted from them (not recorded which). CDR3 sequence (DNA): TGCAGTGCTAGGGGGAACACTGAAGCTTTCTTT. Translated, it gives CSARGNTEAFF.